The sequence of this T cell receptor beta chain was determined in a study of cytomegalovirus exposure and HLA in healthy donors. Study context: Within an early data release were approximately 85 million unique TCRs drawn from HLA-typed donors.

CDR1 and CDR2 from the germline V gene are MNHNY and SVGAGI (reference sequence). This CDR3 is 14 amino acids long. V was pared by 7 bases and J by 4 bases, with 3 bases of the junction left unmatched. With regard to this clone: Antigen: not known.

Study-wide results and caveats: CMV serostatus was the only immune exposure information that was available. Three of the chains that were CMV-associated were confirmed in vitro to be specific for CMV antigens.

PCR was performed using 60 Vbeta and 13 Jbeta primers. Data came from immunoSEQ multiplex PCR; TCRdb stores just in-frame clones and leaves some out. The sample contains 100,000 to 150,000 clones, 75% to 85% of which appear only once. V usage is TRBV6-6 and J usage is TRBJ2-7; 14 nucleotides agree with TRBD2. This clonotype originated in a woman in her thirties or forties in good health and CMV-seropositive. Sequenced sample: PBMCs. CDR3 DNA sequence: TGTGCCAGCACCGGGACTAGCGGGGGATACGAGCAGTACTTC. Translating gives CASTGTSGGYEQYF.